Listed below are T cell receptor beta chains from one sample, sequenced in a study of blood T cell repertoires in COVID-19. Sequencing was performed with immunoSEQ multiplex PCR; in TCRdb, only in-frame clones are kept and a portion is missing. The data contain around 75,000 clones, roughly nine tenths of them singletons. The sequenced sample consisted of peripheral blood. These receptors all stem from a human donor in a cohort sampled during active COVID-19. The CDR3 runs from the conserved cysteine through the conserved F or W. D genes are given only for firm matches. Rows give clone size only sometimes, using once, few, many, or a class for an expanded clone.

TGTGCCACAGGGACTAGATCCCCAGATACGCAGTATTTT | CATGTRSPDTQYF | NA | TRBD2 | TRBJ2-3 | TRBV28
TGTGCCAGCAGCTTGATAGGGGGCAGGGCTGAAGCTTTCTTT | CASSLIGGRAEAFF | NA | TRBD1 | TRBJ1-1 | TRBV5-4
TGTGCCAGCAGCTTAGAGAGGGACTACCGCAACAATGAGCAGTTCTTC | CASSLERDYRNNEQFF | NA | TRBD2 | TRBJ2-1 | TRBV7-6
TGTGCCAGCAGTTTAGAGGGCAGAACTAATGAAAAACTGTTTTTT | CASSLEGRTNEKLFF | NA | NA | TRBJ1-4 | TRBV28
TGCGCCAGCAGCCAATACACAGACGCGAACACCGGGGAGCTGTTTTTT | CASSQYTDANTGELFF | NA | NA | TRBJ2-2 | TRBV4-1
TGTGCTAGTGGTCTGGGGGGCGGGAAGTCAGATACGCAGTATTTT | CASGLGGGKSDTQYF | NA | NA | TRBJ2-3 | TRBV12-5
TGTGCCATCAGTCCGTTTGGGACAGGGGAATCACCCCTCCACTTT | CAISPFGTGESPLHF | NA | TRBD1 | TRBJ1-6 | TRBV10-3
TGTGCCAGCAGTTTCCCCGGGACAGGGAACGAAAAACTGTTTTTT | CASSFPGTGNEKLFF | NA | TRBD1 | TRBJ1-4 | TRBV28
TGTGCCAGCAGCTCGCTCCGGGACACATTTTACGAGCAGTACTTC | CASSSLRDTFYEQYF | NA | NA | TRBJ2-7 | TRBV7-8
TGTGCCAGCAGTTCAATAACCGGGACTAGCGGTAGAGATACGCAGTATTTT | CASSSITGTSGRDTQYF | NA | TRBD2 | TRBJ2-3 | TRBV28
TGCGCCAGCAGCCAAGATGAAAGCATAGCCATCCGGGCCCAGCATTTT | CASSQDESIAIRAQHF | NA | NA | TRBJ1-5 | TRBV4-3
TGCGCCAGCAGCTATGTCCGGGATCCCTACAATGAGCAGTTCTTC | CASSYVRDPYNEQFF | NA | NA | TRBJ2-1 | TRBV5-1
TGTGCCAGCAGTTACTCTCATGACAGTAATCAGCCCCAGCATTTT | CASSYSHDSNQPQHF | NA | NA | TRBJ1-5 | TRBV6-5
TGTGCCAGTAGTATGGGGAGAGGAGGGCAAAGGTCCCTCTCTGGGGCCAACGTCCTGACTTTC | CASSMGRGGQRSLSGANVLTF | NA | NA | TRBJ2-6 | TRBV19
TGTGCCACCAGCAGGGGGGGGAACACTGAAGCTTTCTTT | CATSRGGNTEAFF | NA | NA | TRBJ1-1 | TRBV15
TGTGCCAGCAGGCACAGCGGCGGTACGCAGTATTTT | CASRHSGGTQYF | once | NA | TRBJ2-3 | TRBV28
TGTGCCAGCAGCGAGGGGTCAACGGGGGGCCAAGAGACCCAGTACTTC | CASSEGSTGGQETQYF | NA | TRBD2 | TRBJ2-5 | TRBV7-9
TGTGCCAGCAGACAGGAACAGGGCACAGATACGCAGTATTTT | CASRQEQGTDTQYF | NA | NA | TRBJ2-3 | TRBV2
TGTGCCAGCAGATCCTTAGCGGGAGGATACAATGAGCAGTTCTTC | CASRSLAGGYNEQFF | NA | TRBD2 | TRBJ2-1 | TRBV6-6
TGTGCCAGCAGCTTGATGGAGGGGACTGAAGCTTTCTTT | CASSLMEGTEAFF | NA | NA | TRBJ1-1 | TRBV7-3
TGCGCCAGCAGCCCCTGGGGACTAGCGAGTAGGGATGAGCAGTTCTTC | CASSPWGLASRDEQFF | NA | TRBD2 | TRBJ2-1 | TRBV4-1
TGTGCCAGCAGCGGAGCGGGGGCAACTACCGGGGGGCCCTACAATGAGCAGTTCTTC | CASSGAGATTGGPYNEQFF | NA | TRBD2 | TRBJ2-1 | TRBV7-9
TGTGCCAGCAGCTCACGACTAGCGGGGGGGAATGAGCAGTTCTTC | CASSSRLAGGNEQFF | few | TRBD2 | TRBJ2-1 | TRBV11-2
TGTGCCAGCAGCCCCGCTAGCGGGGGAGAAGAGACCCAGTACTTC | CASSPASGGEETQYF | NA | TRBD2 | TRBJ2-5 | TRBV5-5
TGCGCCAGCAGCTTGGGGACCCAGGGCCCCTACGAGCAGTACTTC | CASSLGTQGPYEQYF | NA | NA | TRBJ2-7 | TRBV5-1
TGTGCCAGCAGCGGAACTAGCGACAGATTCTCCTACAATGAGCAGTTCTTC | CASSGTSDRFSYNEQFF | NA | TRBD2 | TRBJ2-1 | TRBV7-9
TGTGCCAGCAGTCTGGCGGCTAGCTCCCCCGAGACCCAGTACTTC | CASSLAASSPETQYF | NA | NA | TRBJ2-5 | TRBV5-6
TGTGCCAGCAGCTTGGAGCTAAAGGAGACCCAGTACTTC | CASSLELKETQYF | NA | NA | TRBJ2-5 | TRBV5-6
TGTGCCAGCAGCCCTTTAGCGGGCGACGCTTACGAGCAGTACTTT | CASSPLAGDAYEQYF | NA | TRBD2 | TRBJ2-7 | TRBV11-2
TGTGCCAGCAGTGTGGGACTAGCGGAGACATACACAGATACGCAGTATTTT | CASSVGLAETYTDTQYF | NA | TRBD2 | TRBJ2-3 | TRBV2
TGTGCCAGCAGTCCGCCTAGCGGGAGGGACTACAATGAGCAGTTCTTC | CASSPPSGRDYNEQFF | NA | TRBD2 | TRBJ2-1 | TRBV27
TGTGCCAGCAGCTTACTAGCGTCCTACAATGAGCAGTTCTTC | CASSLLASYNEQFF | NA | NA | TRBJ2-1 | TRBV7-2
TGCGCCAGCAGTGACGGGACAGGGCATCTCGAGCAGTACTTC | CASSDGTGHLEQYF | NA | TRBD1 | TRBJ2-7 | TRBV5-1
TGCGCCAGCAGCCCGTCGACAGGGTATGGAAACACCATATATTTT | CASSPSTGYGNTIYF | NA | TRBD1 | TRBJ1-3 | TRBV4-3
TGTGCCAGCTCACCAAAACAGGGAAGCTCCTACGAGCAGTACTTC | CASSPKQGSSYEQYF | NA | NA | TRBJ2-7 | TRBV18
TGTGCCAGCAGCGCGACCGGGACAGGCAATCAGCCCCAGCATTTT | CASSATGTGNQPQHF | NA | TRBD1 | TRBJ1-5 | TRBV9
TGTGCCAGCAGTTTTTACGGGGCTAACTATGGCTACACCTTC | CASSFYGANYGYTF | few | NA | TRBJ1-2 | TRBV28
TGTGCCAGCAGCTCCGGACAGGAGAACTCCTATGGCTACACCTTC | CASSSGQENSYGYTF | NA | TRBD1 | TRBJ1-2 | TRBV6-2/TRBV6-3
TGTGCCAGCAGTTTTAGAGGGGGATCCTACGAGCAGTACTTC | CASSFRGGSYEQYF | medium-sized | NA | TRBJ2-7 | TRBV28
TGTGCCAGCAGCTCTCGGACAGCAGAGACCCAGTACTTC | CASSSRTAETQYF | NA | NA | TRBJ2-5 | TRBV5-4
TGTGCCAGCTCACCAGGCCCTTACAATGAGCAGTTCTTC | CASSPGPYNEQFF | NA | NA | TRBJ2-1 | TRBV18
TGTGCCAGCGGACGACAGAAACAAGAGACCCAGTACTTC | CASGRQKQETQYF | NA | NA | TRBJ2-5 | TRBV6-5